These T cell receptor beta chains were read from a single sample in a study of blood T cell repertoires in COVID-19. Generated by immunoSEQ multiplex PCR, the TCRdb table keeps only in-frame clones and is missing some. The sample lists more than 85,000 clones, around 90% occurring once. Sequenced material: peripheral blood. The receptors shown here come from a woman between 45 and 65 years old with COVID-19, enrolled during active disease. CDR3s include the opening cysteine and the closing phenylalanine or tryptophan. The D gene is left open where the match is weak. Rows give clone size only sometimes, using once, few, many, or a class for an expanded clone.

>TRBV6-5|NA|TRBD1|TRBJ1-1
TGTGCCAGCAGTCTCGACAGGGGGACGGGAACTGAAGCTTTCTTT
CASSLDRGTGTEAFF
>TRBV10-2|NA|TRBD2|TRBJ2-3
TGCGCCAGCAGTGAGAGGGTAGCGGGGGACCAGGGACGGAGCACAGATACGCAGTATTTT
CASSERVAGDQGRSTDTQYF
>TRBV3-1/TRBV3-2|NA|TRBD1|TRBJ1-2
TGTGCCAGCAGCCAAGCGGGACAGGGCTTTAGTGGCTACACCTTC
CASSQAGQGFSGYTF
>TRBV5-6|NA|NA|TRBJ1-2
TGTGCCAGCAACCCCCGAGATTTTTATGGCTACACCTTC
CASNPRDFYGYTF
>TRBV2|NA|NA|TRBJ1-5
TGTGCCAGCGTCCCAGATAGCAATCAGCCCCAGCATTTT
CASVPDSNQPQHF
>TRBV7-9|NA|NA|TRBJ1-1
TGTGCCAGCAGCTTAGCGGGGGGTTGGGGAGTGAACACTGAAGCTTTCTTT
CASSLAGGWGVNTEAFF
>TRBV3-1/TRBV3-2|NA|NA|TRBJ1-2
TGTGCCAGCAGCCAAGATGTGTCAGGGGTGGACTATGGCTACACCTTC
CASSQDVSGVDYGYTF
>TRBV16|NA|TRBD1|TRBJ1-4
TGTGCCAGCAGCCCCCTTGGGGACAGTTTAAACGAAAAACTGTTTTTT
CASSPLGDSLNEKLFF
>TRBV3-1/TRBV3-2|NA|TRBD1|TRBJ1-5
TGTGCCAGCAGCCTCAGGGGGCTCGGTAAGCCCCAGCATTTT
CASSLRGLGKPQHF
>TRBV11-3|once|NA|TRBJ1-2
TGTGCCAGCAGCTTAGGAGCACAGAACTATGGCTACACCTTC
CASSLGAQNYGYTF
>TRBV11-2|NA|NA|TRBJ2-5
TGTGCCAGCAGCTTAGGGGCGACCTTACAAGAGACCCAGTACTTC
CASSLGATLQETQYF
>TRBV7-2|NA|NA|TRBJ1-2
TGTGCCAGCAGCCCCCCGGGGAACTATGGCTACACCTTC
CASSPPGNYGYTF
>TRBV5-1|NA|NA|TRBJ1-4
TGCGCCAGCAGCTTGTCCTCAGGGGAAAAACTGTTTTTT
CASSLSSGEKLFF
>TRBV29-1|NA|NA|TRBJ2-7
TGCAGCGTTGGAGGGGGACAACGTCCCTTATCCTACGAGCAGTACTTC
CSVGGGQRPLSYEQYF
>TRBV5-1|NA|TRBD1|TRBJ1-4
TGCGCCAGCAGCTTGGAGGGGGCCCAGCCGGAAAAACTGTTTTTT
CASSLEGAQPEKLFF
>TRBV30|NA|NA|TRBJ2-5
TGTGCCGGGAGTGGAGGGAATGGGGAGACCCAGTACTTC
CAGSGGNGETQYF
>TRBV3-1/TRBV3-2|NA|NA|TRBJ1-3
TGTGCCAGCAGCCAACCGACAGCCCCGGGAAACACCATATATTTT
CASSQPTAPGNTIYF
>TRBV19|NA|TRBD2|TRBJ2-1
TGTGCCAGTAGTAAGTGGACTAGCGGGGCACCTAGCTCCTACAATGAGCAGTTCTTC
CASSKWTSGAPSSYNEQFF
>TRBV7-2|NA|TRBD1|TRBJ1-2
TGTGCCAGCAGCTCGACCGGGACAGGGGCCTATGGCTACACCTTC
CASSSTGTGAYGYTF
>TRBV5-1|NA|NA|TRBJ2-3
TGCGCCAGCAGCCCCTCGGCGGGGCCATCGGATACGCAGTATTTT
CASSPSAGPSDTQYF
>TRBV19|NA|TRBD1|TRBJ2-7
TGTGCCAGTATGATGGGACAGGGTATAGGCGAGCAGTACTTC
CASMMGQGIGEQYF
>TRBV15|NA|TRBD1|TRBJ1-3
TGTGCCACCAGCAGAGATCCACAGGGGACTGGAAACACCATATATTTT
CATSRDPQGTGNTIYF
>TRBV11-2|NA|TRBD1|TRBJ1-2
TGTGCCAGCAGCTTAGGGACAGGGGGCGCTTTGTGGGGCTACACCTTC
CASSLGTGGALWGYTF
>TRBV11-2|NA|TRBD1|TRBJ1-2
TGTGCCAGCAGCCCCTCGGGCAGGGGGTACTATGGCTACACCTTC
CASSPSGRGYYGYTF
>TRBV9|NA|TRBD1|TRBJ1-6
TGTGCCAGCAGCACCCGACAGGGAAATTCACCCCTCCACTTT
CASSTRQGNSPLHF
>TRBV19|NA|NA|TRBJ2-7
TGTGCCAGTAAGCGGGCTTGGGACCTATACGAGCAGTACTTC
CASKRAWDLYEQYF
>TRBV14|once|NA|TRBJ1-6
TGTGCCAGCAGCCAAGTCGTACAGTCACCCCTCCACTTT
CASSQVVQSPLHF
>TRBV28|NA|NA|TRBJ1-5
TGTGCCAGCAGTTCTCTCGACCCGAGGCAGCCCCAGCATTTT
CASSSLDPRQPQHF
>TRBV6-2/TRBV6-3|NA|NA|TRBJ1-3
TGTGCCAGCAGTAACGCCAGGGAAAGAACTGGAAACACCATATATTTT
CASSNARERTGNTIYF
>TRBV5-6|NA|TRBD1|TRBJ1-2
TGTGCCAGCAGCCCCCAGGGGGCGACTGGCTACACCTTC
CASSPQGATGYTF
>TRBV10-3|NA|TRBD1|TRBJ2-7
TGTGCCATCAGTGAATTGGACAGGCACGAGCAGTACTTC
CAISELDRHEQYF